The entry below gives a single T cell receptor beta chain sequence along with its context. Assay: immunoSEQ multiplex PCR; the TCRdb copy retains only in-frame clones and omits some. The sample lists over 65,000 clones; approximately 86% were seen once. This record comes from a study of blood T cell repertoires in COVID-19. Background on the study: Samples representing acute and convalescent COVID-19 were sourced from the United States, Italy and Spain. T cells, B-cell-depleted T cells, or PBMCs provided the cDNA or gDNA that served as material.

Per the germline V gene, CDR1 is MNHEY and CDR2 is SMNVEV (reference sequence). This CDR3 has 13 residues. Sequences were obtained from peripheral blood. The source is a man at least 80 years old with COVID-19, enrolled during active disease. The rearrangement joins TRBV27 to TRBJ2-2, with TRBD1 matching over 7 bases. This chain's CDR3 is CVSGDRNTGELFF. CDR3 bases: TGTGTATCCGGGGACAGGAACACCGGGGAGCTGTTTTTT.